This TCR beta chain was profiled in a study of CD8 T cells in Susac syndrome. Study-wide background: Within the group of sequenced Susac syndrome patients, over 5 had active disease and about 8 were in remission. At blood draw, Susac syndrome patients were therapy-naive, on corticosteroids, or on intravenous immunoglobulin alone.

With random hexamers, 0.5 to 1 ug RNA was reverse transcribed. The TCR beta CDR3 was amplified by immunoSEQ multiplex PCR across 54 Vbeta, 13 Jbeta. TCRdb passed the immunoSEQ multiplex PCR reads through MiXCR, listing each CDR3 protein once. The profile shows 110,000 to 150,000 distinct CDR3 sequences, approximately 95% of them singletons. The TEMRA cells underwent FACS enrichment, while the CD8+ and CD4+ T cells underwent negative isolation. This clonotype was sampled from a human donor with Susac syndrome. The specimen was CD4+ T cells from PBMCs.

The CDR3 nucleotides read TGTGCCAGCAGTAAAATAGGACAGGGAGGGGGTGAAAAACTGTTTTTT. This encodes CASSKIGQGGGEKLFF. V and J are TRBV28 and TRBJ1-4; 8 nucleotides line up with TRBD1. V shed 5 bases, J shed 7 bases, and the junction held 12 bases outside the gene matches. This CDR3 comprises 16 residues. Germline V gene data show CDR1 as MDHEN and CDR2 as SYDVKM.